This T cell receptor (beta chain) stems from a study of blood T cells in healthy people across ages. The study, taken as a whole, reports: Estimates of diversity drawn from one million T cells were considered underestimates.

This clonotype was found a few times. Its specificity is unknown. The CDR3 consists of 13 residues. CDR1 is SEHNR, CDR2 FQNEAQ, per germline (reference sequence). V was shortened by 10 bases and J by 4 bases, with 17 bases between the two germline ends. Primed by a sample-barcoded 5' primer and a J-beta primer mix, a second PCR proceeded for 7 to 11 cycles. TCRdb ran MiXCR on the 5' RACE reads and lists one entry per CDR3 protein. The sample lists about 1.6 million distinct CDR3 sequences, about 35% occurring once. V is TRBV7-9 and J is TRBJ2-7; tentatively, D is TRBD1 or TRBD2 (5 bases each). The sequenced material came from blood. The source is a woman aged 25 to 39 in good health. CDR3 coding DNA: TGTGCCACCGTCGGGACCGGAGAGTACGAGCAGTACTTC. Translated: CATVGTGEYEQYF. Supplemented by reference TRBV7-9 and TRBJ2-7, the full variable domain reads DTGVSQNPRHKITKRGQNVTFRCDPISEHNRLYWYRQTLGQGPEFLTYFQNEAQLEKSRLLSDRFSAERPKGSFSTLEIQRTEQGDSAMYLCATVGTGEYEQYFGPGTRLTVT.